Following are 10 T cell receptor beta chains from one sample sequenced in a study of blood T cell repertoires in COVID-19 (dated by TCRdb to 2018 to 2020). Library preparation used the immunoSEQ multiplex PCR assay. This immuneACCESS table, as held by TCRdb, lists in-frame sequences with V and J called but not all clones. Of the missing ones, under half trace to an unresolved V gene in checked studies; the others have no known cause. In this sample the table shows about 210,000 clones, more than 80% of which occur a single time. The ten largest clones add up to 9.2% of the sample. Sequencing input: PBMCs or T cells enriched from blood (not recorded which). Receptors were obtained from a man in his forties who had recovered from COVID-19.

The chain's CDR3 is CASSPRDRANEQYF. CDR3 DNA: TGTGCCAGCAGTCCCCGGGACAGGGCTAACGAGCAGTACTTC. This chain uses TRBV2 with TRBJ2-7; 9 positions agree with TRBD1. The CDR3 consists of 14 residues. In germline, CDR1 is SNHLY, CDR2 FYNNEI. The V and J ends lost 5 bases and 5 bases, in that order; junction bases with no gene match: 7.

V usage is TRBV5-1 and J usage is TRBJ2-5; 7 bases map to TRBD2. With 2 bases clipped from V and 5 bases from J, the junction kept 9 bases outside the gene matches. This CDR3 comprises 15 residues. Germline V lookup: CDR1 SGHRS, CDR2 YFSETQ. The CDR3: CASSFRQPGGETQYF. Here the CDR3 DNA reads TGCGCCAGCAGCTTCCGACAGCCCGGGGGGGAGACCCAGTACTTC. Drawing the rest from reference TRBV5-1 and TRBJ2-5, the complete variable domain is KAGVTQTPRYLIKTRGQQVTLSCSPISGHRSVSWYQQTPGQGLQFLFEYFSETQRNKGNFPGRFSGRQFSNSRSEMNVSTLELGDSALYLCASSFRQPGGETQYFGPGTRLLVL.

The chain employs TRBV5-1 and TRBJ2-3, with TRBD2 identical over 7 bases. The J segment lost 2 bases and the V segment lost 0 bases, leaving 6 bases of the junction unmatched. The CDR3 covers 16 residues. Germline V gene sequence: CDR1 SGHRS, CDR2 YFSETQ. CDR3 in DNA: TGCGCCAGCAGCTTGGCCGGGGGGATTTCCACAGATACGCAGTATTTT. Protein sequence: CASSLAGGISTDTQYF. Using reference TRBV5-1 and TRBJ2-3 for the parts outside the CDR3, the full variable domain is KAGVTQTPRYLIKTRGQQVTLSCSPISGHRSVSWYQQTPGQGLQFLFEYFSETQRNKGNFPGRFSGRQFSNSRSEMNVSTLELGDSALYLCASSLAGGISTDTQYFGPGTRLTVL.

This chain uses TRBV7-3 with TRBJ2-1, with D maybe TRBD1 (5 bases). The CDR3 is made up of 13 amino acids. CDR1 and CDR2 from the germline V gene are SGHTA and FQGTGA. V gave up 3 bases and J gave up 5 bases, with 8 bases separating them. CDR3 bases: TGTGCCAGCAGCTTGGGGCCAAACAATGAGCAGTTCTTC. It yields the protein CASSLGPNNEQFF.

This chain uses TRBV5-1 with TRBJ2-7; D call uncertain. V was clipped by 2 bases and J by 3 bases, with 15 bases between them. Per germline, CDR1 SGHRS and CDR2 YFSETQ. The CDR3 loop spans 15 amino acids. As DNA, the CDR3 is TGCGCCAGCAGCTTATCCGCGGATAGTATCTACGAGCAGTACTTC. Translating it yields CASSLSADSIYEQYF.

A few counts support this clone. The chain uses TRBV10-2 and TRBJ1-2; no clear D. Trimming shortened V by 2 bases and J by 3 bases, and 10 bases separated the two germline ends. The CDR3 runs to 14 residues. CDR1 is WSHSY, CDR2 SAAADI, per germline. CDR3 sequence reads: CASSERGTDYGYTF. The CDR3, as DNA: TGCGCCAGCAGTGAGCGGGGAACGGACTATGGCTACACCTTC.

The J gene is TRBJ1-3, the V gene TRBV19; D not certain. The V gene lost 5 bases and the J gene lost 2 bases, with 16 bases spanning the gap. This CDR3 is built from 16 residues. Germline V gene lookup returns CDR1 LNHDA and CDR2 SQIVND (reference sequence). This CDR3 is CASSLGLPPAGNTIYF. In nucleotides, the CDR3 is TGTGCCAGTAGTTTGGGCCTCCCCCCGGCTGGAAACACCATATATTTT.

This chain connects TRBV7-9 to TRBJ2-5; TRBD2 matches at 7 bases. The V gene's germline CDR1 is SEHNR and CDR2 FQNEAQ (reference sequence). The J segment lost 3 bases and the V segment lost 3 bases, leaving 7 bases of the junction unmatched. The CDR3 is 15 residues long. CDR3 amino acids: CASSFKLAQEETQYF. The CDR3 nucleotides read TGTGCCAGCAGCTTCAAACTAGCGCAAGAAGAGACCCAGTACTTC.

This chain uses TRBV3-1 (or the pseudogene TRBV3-2) with TRBJ2-1; 9 nucleotides agree with TRBD1. The CDR3 sequence is 14 residues long. The germline V gene has CDR1 LGHDT and CDR2 YNNKEL (reference sequence). V lost 4 bases and J lost 7; bases outside the gene matches: 5. The DNA of the CDR3 is TGTGCCAGCAGCCGCATACAGGGGGCGAATGAGCAGTTCTTC. Translation gives CASSRIQGANEQFF.

The chain couples TRBV4-1 to TRBJ2-1; a weak D match, TRBD1 (6 bases). Germline V lookup: CDR1 MGHRA, CDR2 YSYEKL. The CDR3 totals 17 residues. Trimming took off 2 bases at V and 0 bases at J, with 14 bases between the two ends. CDR3 DNA: TGCGCCAGCAGCCAAAGCAGCGGACAGTACTCCTACAATGAGCAGTTCTTC. As protein: CASSQSSGQYSYNEQFF.